This passage covers 23 T cell receptor beta chains from one sample sequenced in a study of graft-versus-host responses after intestinal transplantation. TCRdb's table, derived via immunoSEQ multiplex PCR, lists solely in-frame clones and lacks some. This sample has under 55,000 clones, with roughly nine tenths found just once. The material was PBMCs, obtained 524 days after transplant. Receptor source: a human patient who received an intestinal transplant, so some T cells may come from the graft donor.

This clone was counted a single time. The chain employs TRBV5-4 and TRBJ2-7; 7 nucleotides align to TRBD1. The J segment lost 9 bases and the V segment lost 3 bases, leaving 18 bases of the junction unmatched. From germline, CDR1 is SGHNT and CDR2 YYREEE (reference sequence). This CDR3 comprises 16 residues. CDR3 sequence reads: CASSSANRGPTFGQYF. Written as DNA, the CDR3 is TGTGCCAGCAGCTCGGCTAACAGGGGACCCACCTTCGGGCAGTACTTC.

CDR3 nucleotide sequence: TGTGCCAGCACATATGACAGACCCATGAACACTGAAGCTTTCTTT. Translating gives CASTYDRPMNTEAFF. This chain uses TRBV6-5 with TRBJ1-1, with D tentatively TRBD1 (5 bases). This CDR3 is 15 amino acids long. Germline CDR1 reads MNHEY; CDR2 reads SVGAGI. V shed 7 bases and J shed 0 bases, with 15 bases lying between them.

J is TRBJ2-7 and V is TRBV10-3, with a weak D call TRBD2 (6 bases). Germline V gene lookup returns CDR1 ENHRY and CDR2 SYGVKD. The V end lost 11 bases, the J end lost 3 bases, and 14 bases lay between the germline ends. The CDR3 covers 12 residues. The CDR3 DNA follows: TGTGCCCTTCGGGGGAGGAACTACGAGCAGTACTTC. Its translation: CALRGRNYEQYF.

This clone was detected only a few times. The chain carries TRBV28 and TRBJ1-4; a possible D gene is TRBD1 (6 bases). CDR1 MDHEN and CDR2 SYDVKM come from the germline V gene. Trimming removed 1 base at V and 5 bases at J, with 8 bases between. This CDR3 spans 14 amino acids. The CDR3 region is CASSLYRVNEKLFF. The CDR3 nucleotides read TGTGCCAGCAGTTTATACAGGGTAAATGAAAAACTGTTTTTT. The complete variable domain, with remaining parts taken from reference TRBV28 and TRBJ1-4, reads DVKVTQSSRYLVKRTGEKVFLECVQDMDHENMFWYRQDPGLGLRLIYFSYDVKMKEKGDIPEGYSVSREKKERFSLILESASTNQTSMYLCASSLYRVNEKLFFGSGTQLSVL.

The V and J genes are TRBV5-5 and TRBJ2-7; possibly TRBD1 for D (6 bases). The V end lost 2 bases, the J end lost 6 bases, and 9 bases lay between the germline ends. The CDR3 sequence is 12 residues long. Germline V gene lookup returns CDR1 SGHKS and CDR2 YYEKEE (reference sequence). The CDR3 nucleotides read TGTGCCAGCAGCTTAGGGGGAGCCGAGCAGTACTTC. As protein: CASSLGGAEQYF.

J is TRBJ1-5 and V is TRBV28, with 8 bases that match TRBD1. This CDR3 comprises 15 residues. Germline CDR1 reads MDHEN; CDR2 reads SYDVKM. V lost 5 bases, J lost 3 bases, and 6 bases stayed unmatched. The CDR3: CASSARQGTNQPQHF. CDR3 nucleotides: TGTGCCAGCAGTGCGAGACAGGGGACCAATCAGCCCCAGCATTTT.

The chain couples TRBV2 to TRBJ2-5; 8 bases align to TRBD2. CDR1 SNHLY and CDR2 FYNNEI come from the germline V gene. Trimming at V came to 2 bases and at J to 3 bases, leaving 14 bases not matched to a gene. The CDR3 loop spans 18 amino acids. The CDR3 is CASSETILGREEKETQYF. The CDR3, as DNA: TGTGCCAGCAGTGAAACCATCCTTGGGCGGGAGGAGAAAGAGACCCAGTACTTC. Supplemented by reference TRBV2 and TRBJ2-5, the full variable domain reads EPEVTQTPSHQVTQMGQEVILRCVPISNHLYFYWYRQILGQKVEFLVSFYNNEISEKSEIFDDQFSVERPDGSNFTLKIRSTKLEDSAMYFCASSETILGREEKETQYFGPGTRLLVL.

The chain has TRBV7-2 and TRBJ2-5; 7 nucleotides align to TRBD2. CDR3 length equals 15 residues. Germline CDR1 reads SGHTA; CDR2 reads FQGNSA. J gave up 5 bases and V 4 bases, and 10 bases lay outside the gene matches. The chain's CDR3 is CASSYQAGSAETQYF. The CDR3 bases are TGTGCCAGCAGCTACCAAGCGGGATCGGCGGAGACCCAGTACTTC.

The CDR3 region is CAISESRDRAKNIQYF. The DNA of the CDR3 is TGTGCCATCAGTGAGTCCCGGGACAGAGCCAAAAACATTCAGTACTTC. The genes are TRBV10-3 and TRBJ2-4; 7 bases map to TRBD1. V shed 0 bases, J shed 0 bases, and the junction held 2 bases outside the gene matches. This CDR3 region has 16 residues. Per the germline V gene, CDR1 is ENHRY and CDR2 is SYGVKD.

The chain joins TRBV11-2 to TRBJ2-3; the D gene is possibly TRBD2 (5 bases). The CDR3 totals 16 residues. Trimming cost V 3 bases and J 0 bases, with 13 bases left between them. The germline CDR1 and CDR2 sequences are SGHAT and FQNNGV. This chain's CDR3 is CASSFFAGRSTDTQYF. The CDR3 DNA reads as TGTGCCAGCAGCTTTTTCGCGGGCCGTAGCACAGATACGCAGTATTTT.

The chain combines TRBV5-1 with TRBJ2-1; TRBD1 agrees at 10 bases. Germline V gene sequence: CDR1 SGHRS, CDR2 YFSETQ. The CDR3 is 16 residues long. Trimming at V came to 1 base and at J to 5 bases, leaving 6 bases not matched to a gene. As DNA, the CDR3 is TGCGCCAGCAGCTTGCCTGGGACAGGGGCTAACAATGAGCAGTTCTTC. Its protein is CASSLPGTGANNEQFF.

The V gene is TRBV29-1, the J gene TRBJ1-1; 7 nucleotides align to TRBD1. V lost 6 bases and J lost 6; bases outside the gene matches: 7. The CDR3 loop spans 12 amino acids. Germline V gene data show CDR1 as SQVTM and CDR2 as ANQGSEA. The DNA for the CDR3 is TGCAGCGTCCTCGTACAGGGGCCTGAAGCTTTCTTT. It is translated as CSVLVQGPEAFF.

The chain joins TRBV18 to TRBJ1-1; D may be TRBD1 (5 bases). V was trimmed by 2 bases and J by 5 bases, leaving 15 bases between them. Germline loops: CDR1 KGHSH, CDR2 LQKENI. This CDR3 has 15 residues. In DNA, the CDR3 is TGTGCCAGCTCACCAGTACAGGTCTTGAGTACTGAAGCTTTCTTT. It encodes CASSPVQVLSTEAFF.

The CDR3 reads CASSQDPASGRGYNEQFF. Written as DNA, the CDR3 is TGCGCCAGCAGCCAAGATCCCGCTAGCGGGAGGGGTTACAATGAGCAGTTCTTC. This chain joins TRBV4-3 and TRBJ2-1; TRBD2 aligns across 12 bases. The CDR3 spans 18 residues. Germline V gives CDR1 LGHNA, CDR2 YSLEER. The V segment lost 0 bases and the J segment 4 bases; nucleotides outside the gene matches: 7.

The chain links TRBV10-1 to TRBJ2-3, with D uncertain. The CDR3 is 14 residues long. V gave up 3 bases and J gave up 4 bases, with 11 bases separating them. The germline CDR1 and CDR2 sequences are WNHNN and SYGVQD (reference sequence). The CDR3 loop reads CASSDRSGADTQYF. In DNA, the CDR3 is TGCGCCAGCAGTGACAGGTCCGGCGCAGATACGCAGTATTTT.

This sequence joins TRBV5-4 and TRBJ2-1; 7 nucleotides agree with TRBD1. The CDR3 has 15 residues. From germline, CDR1 is SGHNT and CDR2 YYREEE (reference sequence). J was trimmed by 7 bases and V by 1 base; bases with no gene match: 8. This CDR3 is CASSLPQQGRNEQFF. CDR3 DNA: TGTGCCAGCAGCTTGCCTCAACAGGGGCGGAATGAGCAGTTCTTC.

The chain carries TRBV7-2 and TRBJ1-1; D unclear. This CDR3 has 12 residues. The V end was cut by 1 base, the J end by 7 bases, with 7 bases between. The germline V gene has CDR1 SGHTA and CDR2 FQGNSA. CDR3 amino acids: CASSLGSREAFF. CDR3 nucleotides: TGTGCCAGCAGCTTAGGTTCCCGTGAAGCTTTCTTT.

The genes are TRBV5-1 and TRBJ2-2; 7 bases fit TRBD1. V lost 0 bases and J lost 1; bases outside the gene matches: 0. This CDR3 is 15 amino acids long. From germline, CDR1 is SGHRS and CDR2 YFSETQ. The CDR3 DNA reads as TGCGCCAGCAGCTTGGGACAGGGGAACACCGGGGAGCTGTTTTTT. It specifies CASSLGQGNTGELFF.

This chain connects TRBV6-5 to TRBJ1-5; D may be TRBD1 (5 bases). The CDR3 consists of 13 residues. V shed 5 bases and J shed 5 bases, with 10 bases lying between them. Germline-derived CDR1 and CDR2 are MNHEY and SVGAGI. The CDR3 loop is CASSKQAYQPQHF. The DNA for the CDR3 is TGTGCCAGCAGTAAACAGGCTTATCAGCCCCAGCATTTT.

The rearrangement uses TRBV4-1 and TRBJ2-7, with a tentative D call TRBD1 (6 bases). Trimming removed 4 bases at V and 3 bases at J, with 13 bases between. CDR1 is MGHRA and CDR2 is YSYEKL in the germline V gene. The CDR3 extends over 14 amino acids. The CDR3 DNA is TGCGCCAGCAGCCCCGGGACACAATACTACGAGCAGTACTTC. This sequence encodes CASSPGTQYYEQYF.

The chain joins TRBV19 to TRBJ1-1; no clear D gene. The CDR3 has 16 residues. The germline CDR1 and CDR2 sequences are LNHDA and SQIVND (reference sequence). V was shortened by 8 bases and J by 1 base, with 20 bases between the two germline ends. The CDR3 is CASRNTDWLGNTEAFF. The DNA for the CDR3 is TGTGCCAGTCGAAACACCGATTGGTTAGGGAACACTGAAGCTTTCTTT.

The chain has TRBV18 and TRBJ2-7; a possible D gene is TRBD2 (5 bases). Trimming took off 2 bases at V and 0 bases at J, with 11 bases between the two ends. CDR3 length: 15 residues. Germline V gene sequence: CDR1 KGHSH, CDR2 LQKENI. The CDR3 sequence is CASSPATTLSYEQYF. CDR3 nucleotide sequence: TGTGCCAGCTCACCAGCGACTACGCTCTCCTACGAGCAGTACTTC.

This sequence joins TRBV4-3 and TRBJ2-7, with TRBD2 matching over 11 bases. The CDR3 consists of 17 residues. CDR1 LGHNA and CDR2 YSLEER come from the germline V gene. The V gene end was trimmed by 3 bases and the J gene end by 1 base; junction bases not matched to a gene: 8. CDR3 DNA sequence: TGCGCCAGCAGCCAGGCGATAGCGGGAGGGCTTTCCTACGAGCAGTACTTC. Its protein product is CASSQAIAGGLSYEQYF.